The 27 T cell receptor beta chains given below trace back to one sample, sequenced in a study of CD8+CD57+ T cells in acquired aplastic anemia. Genomic DNA, serving as template, underwent TCR beta VDJ and CDR3 profiling. TCRdb independently ran MiXCR on the reads; one entry per CDR3 protein. Of hundreds of thousands of distinct CDR3 sequences listed, 60% to 80% are singletons. What was sequenced was sorted CD4+, CD8+, or CD8+CD57+ T cells (not recorded which) from PBMCs. All receptors come from a human donor in good health, serving as a control.

The chain uses TRBV20-1 and TRBJ2-7, with D unresolved. The CDR3 has 12 amino acids. Trimming shortened V by 7 bases and J by 10 bases, and 20 bases separated the two germline ends. CDR1 is DFQATT, CDR2 SNEGSKA, per germline (reference sequence). The CDR3 nucleotides are TGCAGTGTTACAATGGGTGCCTGTGAACAGTACTTC. It yields the protein CSVTMGACEQYF.

The chain links TRBV5-1 to TRBJ1-2; D is uncertain. CDR3 size: 14 residues. The V gene lost 0 bases and the J gene lost 5 bases, with 11 bases spanning the gap. Germline V gene sequence: CDR1 SGHRS, CDR2 YFSETQ. The CDR3 loop reads CASSLVTGPYGYTF. The CDR3 nucleotides read TGCGCCAGCAGCTTGGTCACGGGCCCGTATGGCTACACCTTC.

Regarding this clonotype: Mismatch with germline at one junction end may stem from a read error. This chain connects TRBV7-2 to TRBJ1-4, with D perhaps matching TRBD1 (5 bases). Germline V lookup: CDR1 SGHTA, CDR2 FQGNSA. CDR3 size: 14 residues. CDR3 loop: CASSVGQGYETLFF. CDR3 DNA: TGTGCCAGCAGCGTCGGGCAGGGTTATGAAACACTGTTTTTT. Using reference TRBV7-2 and TRBJ1-4 for the parts outside the CDR3, the full variable domain is GAGVSQSPSNKVTEKGKDVELRCDPISGHTALYWYRQSLGQGLEFLIYFQGNSAPDKSGLPSDRFSAERTGGSVSTLTIQRTQQEDSAVYLCASSVGQGYETLFFGSGTQLSVL.

This clonotype occurred many times. V gene TRBV12-5 combines with J gene TRBJ1-2; D gene uncertain. CDR1 is LGHNT and CDR2 is FRNRAP in the germline V gene. The V and J ends lost 7 bases and 0 bases respectively, with 6 bases between them. CDR3 length: 12 amino acids. The CDR3 region has the DNA TGTGCTAGTGCGGCGGCTAACTATGGCTACACCTTC. This gives the protein CASAAANYGYTF.

The CDR3 loop is CAISEPSRSYGYTF. CDR3 bases: TGTGCCATCAGTGAGCCCAGCAGGAGCTATGGCTACACCTTC. The chain has TRBV10-3 and TRBJ1-2; D gene ambiguous. V lost 2 bases and J 4 bases, leaving 11 bases between the germline ends. Germline V gene lookup returns CDR1 ENHRY and CDR2 SYGVKD. This CDR3 has 14 residues.

Remarks on this clonotype: No conserved phenylalanine or tryptophan ends this CDR3, so it is likely a read error. Because the CDR3's place on the DNA is in doubt, the DNA is left out and the CDR3 is given as listed by TCRdb. The chain employs TRBV2 and TRBJ2-7; the table's D call TRBD2 went unverified against the DNA. Ends included, the CDR3 has 16 residues. Looked up from germline, CDR1 is SNHLY and CDR2 is FYNNEI. The CDR3 sequence: CASSGNRPGGEKLYFC.

This clonotype has a single count. A read error is likely, as this CDR3 ends without the conserved phenylalanine or tryptophan. This rearrangement joins TRBV19 to TRBJ1-3; possible D gene TRBD1, 6 bases. The length of the CDR3 is 16 residues. Germline V gives CDR1 LNHDA, CDR2 SQIVND (reference sequence). V was cut by 11 bases and J by 3 bases, with 23 bases left in between. CDR3 loop: CAGTNSFGTFGNTIYL. The CDR3 DNA is TGTGCCGGTACAAATTCTTTTGGGACATTTGGAAACACCATATATTTA.

The genes are TRBV11-3 and TRBJ1-4; the D is unclear. The CDR3 is 11 amino acids. Trimming removed 4 bases from V and 15 bases from J, with 12 bases in between. Germline lookup yields CDR1 SGHNT and CDR2 YENEEA. CDR3 sequence reads: CASSSEERVFF. The CDR3 bases are TGTGCCAGCAGCTCGGAGGAAAGGGTGTTTTTT.

To note about this clonotype: A read error may account for a junction end that differs from germline. CDR3 nucleotide sequence: TGTGCCAGCGGCCGGACCGGGGATGGCTACTCCTTC. Its translation is CASGRTGDGYSF. V gene TRBV14 combines with J gene TRBJ1-2; D remains ambiguous. Looked up from germline, CDR1 is SGHDN and CDR2 is FVKESK. The CDR3 sequence is 12 residues long.

This clonotype was seen a single time. The V gene is TRBV9, the J gene TRBJ2-7, with a possible D match to TRBD2 (5 bases). The length of the CDR3 is 14 residues. Germline V CDR1 and CDR2: SGDLS, YYNGEE. V was pared by 5 bases and J by 2 bases, with 14 bases between. CDR3 sequence reads: CASSRAGLAYEQYF. CDR3 nucleotide sequence: TGTGCCAGCAGTAGGGCGGGCCTAGCCTACGAGCAGTACTTC.

This chain joins TRBV7-2 and TRBJ2-7; weak D call: TRBD1 (6 bases). Trimming removed 7 bases from V and 2 bases from J, with 12 bases in between. The CDR3 is 13 residues long. Germline V gives CDR1 SGHTA, CDR2 FQGNSA. The CDR3 region is CASTTGQPYEQYF. The CDR3 DNA sequence: TGTGCCAGCACTACCGGACAGCCCTACGAGCAGTACTTC.

This clonotype showed up many times. The CDR3 DNA reads TGTGCCAGCAGCTTAGAACCTGGCGCGGGCCACGAGCAGTACTTC. Encoded protein: CASSLEPGAGHEQYF. The chain employs TRBV7-3 and TRBJ2-7, with a possible D match to TRBD2 (5 bases). There are 15 residues in the CDR3. Germline loops: CDR1 SGHTA, CDR2 FQGTGA. Between the trimmed V and J ends, which lost 2 bases and 5 bases, there was a span of 16 bases.

The chain links TRBV20-1 to TRBJ2-1; 8 bases match TRBD2. Germline CDR1 is DFQATT and CDR2 is SNEGSKA (reference sequence). V was pared by 4 bases and J by 11 bases, with 10 bases of the junction left unmatched. The CDR3 covers 13 residues. The CDR3 DNA reads TGCAGTGCTATAGCGGGGCGGTGGGATAAGCAGTTCTTC. Amino acids: CSAIAGRWDKQFF.

The genes are TRBV10-1 and TRBJ1-2; D ambiguous. V lost 8 bases and J 3 bases, leaving 13 bases between the germline ends. Germline V gives CDR1 WNHNN, CDR2 SYGVQD (reference sequence). This CDR3 spans 13 amino acids. DNA for the CDR3: TGCGCCAGCGCCAGTGGGTCGGACTATGGCTACACCTTC. It encodes CASASGSDYGYTF.

In the case of this clonotype: A much larger clone differs by one base, so this may be a read error. The V gene is TRBV12-3 or TRBV12-4, the J gene TRBJ1-1, with D uncertain. Trimming removed 3 bases from V and 11 bases from J, with 10 bases in between. This CDR3 contains 11 residues. DNA of the CDR3: TGTGCCAGCAGTTTGCTGGGTGGGGCTTTCTTT. The encoded protein is CASSLLGGAFF.

With respect to this clonotype: A read error may be the cause here, since a much bigger clone is one base away. This sequence joins TRBV12-3 or TRBV12-4 and TRBJ1-2, with TRBD1 matching over 7 bases. V gave up 3 bases and J gave up 6 bases; unmatched junction bases: 7. CDR3 length: 14 residues. The CDR3 loop is CASSFHGTADGYTF. In nucleotides, the CDR3 is TGTGCCAGCAGTTTCCACGGGACAGCCGATGGCTACACCTTC.

This clonotype was picked up many times. The chain uses TRBV5-1 and TRBJ1-5; maybe TRBD1 (5 bases). The CDR3 length is 15 residues. Per the germline V gene, CDR1 is SGHRS and CDR2 is YFSETQ. Trimming removed 1 base at V and 1 base at J, with 9 bases between. CDR3 coding DNA: TGCGCCAGCAGCTTGTTGGGGGGAAGCAATCAGCCCCAGCATTTT. It encodes CASSLLGGSNQPQHF.

As to this clonotype: The DNA is omitted, as the CDR3 cannot be located on it reliably, and the CDR3 follows TCRdb's listing. The chain joins TRBV9 to TRBJ2-2; the table names TRBD1, a call not compared with the DNA. Germline-derived CDR1 and CDR2 are SGDLS and YYNGEE. The CDR3 length equals 15 residues, ends included. This CDR3 is CASSVVGGQQYFVFF.

The rearrangement joins TRBV5-6 to TRBJ2-7, with D possibly TRBD2 on 5 matching bases. V shed 0 bases and J shed 7 bases, with 14 bases lying between them. Looked up from germline, CDR1 is SGHDT and CDR2 is YYEEEE. The CDR3 is 14 amino acids. CDR3 nucleotide sequence: TGTGCCAGCAGCTTGGGGTCGAGGGAAATGGAGCAGTACTTC. It encodes CASSLGSREMEQYF.

As to this clonotype: The germline gene is not matched at one end of the junction; a read error may be the cause. The V call is TRBV7-2, the J call TRBJ2-3; D may match TRBD1 or TRBD2 (5 bases each). Gene TRBJ2-2 matches the end of the DNA better, so the J call may be wrong. Germline V gene sequence: CDR1 SGHTA, CDR2 FQGNSA. The CDR3 has 14 amino acids. The CDR3 nucleotides are TGTGCCAGCAGCCCCAACACGGGCACCGGGGCGCTGTTTTTT. Its protein product is CASSPNTGTGALFF.

As to this clonotype: Without the conserved terminal phenylalanine or tryptophan, this CDR3 likely stems from a read error. The limits of the CDR3 on the DNA are not certain, so only TCRdb's listed CDR3 is given. V is TRBV7-6 and J is TRBJ2-5; the tabulated D call, TRBD2, remains unverified against the DNA. Germline assignment: CDR1 SGHVS and CDR2 FNYEAQ. The CDR3 is made up of 13 amino acids, end residues included. This CDR3 reads CASSAGGLTAKYY.

CDR3: CAIGRENYGYTF. In nucleotides, the CDR3 is TGTGCCATAGGACGGGAAAACTATGGCTACACCTTC. The rearrangement joins TRBV10-3 to TRBJ1-2, with D unresolved. The CDR3 length is 12 residues. Germline loops: CDR1 ENHRY, CDR2 SYGVKD. The V gene lost 9 bases and the J gene lost 2 bases, with 10 bases spanning the gap.

The genes are TRBV7-3 and TRBJ1-2; D might be TRBD1 (5 bases). Per germline, CDR1 SGHTA and CDR2 FQGTGA. CDR3 length equals 15 residues. Trimming shortened V by 2 bases and J by 12 bases, and 22 bases separated the two germline ends. The CDR3 DNA reads TGTGCCAGCAGCTTACGAGGGACGGATAGCTCCTACGACACCTTC. Protein: CASSLRGTDSSYDTF.

The genes are TRBV7-2 and TRBJ1-6; TRBD1 is a possible D gene (5 bases). Trimming removed 5 bases at V and 18 bases at J, with 23 bases between. The CDR3 length is 14 residues. Germline V gene sequence: CDR1 SGHTA, CDR2 FQGNSA. CDR3 nucleotide sequence: TGTGCCAGCAGCCCAGACAGCGTTCGATCGCGCCACCACTTT. Translation: CASSPDSVRSRHHF.

This clonotype was counted a single time. V usage is TRBV20-1 and J usage is TRBJ2-3; no clear D gene. The V end lost 6 bases, the J end lost 4 bases, and 17 bases lay between the germline ends. This CDR3 region has 14 residues. Germline CDR1 DFQATT, CDR2 SNEGSKA (reference sequence). The chain's CDR3 is CSATAWVAADTQYF. The CDR3 DNA sequence: TGCAGTGCCACAGCGTGGGTAGCCGCAGATACGCAGTATTTT.

This clonotype was seen at least ten times. Here the CDR3 DNA reads TGCGCCAGCAGCTTGGATGGGGAAGGGGACACTGAAGCTTTCTTT. Residues: CASSLDGEGDTEAFF. The V gene is TRBV5-1, the J gene TRBJ1-1; D may be TRBD1 (5 bases). Trimming left V 0 bases short and J 3 bases short, with 12 bases between. This CDR3 is built from 15 residues. The germline gives CDR1 SGHRS, CDR2 YFSETQ.

This clonotype was picked up many times. The chain joins TRBV9 to TRBJ1-6; no definite D call. Germline CDR1 SGDLS, CDR2 YYNGEE. The CDR3 runs to 15 residues. Trimming cost V 2 bases and J 7 bases, with 13 bases left between them. This CDR3 is CASSVNDEENSPLHF. The CDR3 coding sequence is TGTGCCAGCAGCGTGAATGACGAGGAAAATTCACCCCTCCACTTT.